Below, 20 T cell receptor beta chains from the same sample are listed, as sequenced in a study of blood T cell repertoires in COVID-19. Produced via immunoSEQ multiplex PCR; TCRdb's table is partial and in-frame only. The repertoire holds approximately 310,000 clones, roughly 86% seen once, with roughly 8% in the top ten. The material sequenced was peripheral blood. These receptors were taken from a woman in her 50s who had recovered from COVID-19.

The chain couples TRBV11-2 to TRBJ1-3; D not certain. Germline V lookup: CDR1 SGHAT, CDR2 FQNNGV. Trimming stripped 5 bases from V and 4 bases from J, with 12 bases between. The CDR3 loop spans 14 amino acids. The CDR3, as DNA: TGTGCCAGCAGCCGAGGTGTTCAAGGAAACACCATATATTTT. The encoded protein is CASSRGVQGNTIYF.

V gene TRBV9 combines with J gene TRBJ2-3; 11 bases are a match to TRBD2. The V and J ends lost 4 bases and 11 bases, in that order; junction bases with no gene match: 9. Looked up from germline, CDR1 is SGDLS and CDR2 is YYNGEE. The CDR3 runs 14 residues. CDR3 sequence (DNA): TGTGCCAGCAGCTCACCGCTCGGGACTAGCGGGCAGTATTTT. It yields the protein CASSSPLGTSGQYF.

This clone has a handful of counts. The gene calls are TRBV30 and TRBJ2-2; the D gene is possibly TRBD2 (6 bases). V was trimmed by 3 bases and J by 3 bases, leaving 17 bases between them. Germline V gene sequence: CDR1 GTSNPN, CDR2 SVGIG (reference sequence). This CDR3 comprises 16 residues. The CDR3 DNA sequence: TGTGCCTGGAGCACCGGGACTCTAACCCACACCGGGGAGCTGTTTTTT. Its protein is CAWSTGTLTHTGELFF.

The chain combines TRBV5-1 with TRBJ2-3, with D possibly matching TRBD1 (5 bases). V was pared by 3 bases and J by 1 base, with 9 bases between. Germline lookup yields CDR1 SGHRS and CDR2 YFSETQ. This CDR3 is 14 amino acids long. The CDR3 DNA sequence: TGCGCCAGCAGCTCGGAAGGGGGCACAGATACGCAGTATTTT. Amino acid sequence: CASSSEGGTDTQYF.

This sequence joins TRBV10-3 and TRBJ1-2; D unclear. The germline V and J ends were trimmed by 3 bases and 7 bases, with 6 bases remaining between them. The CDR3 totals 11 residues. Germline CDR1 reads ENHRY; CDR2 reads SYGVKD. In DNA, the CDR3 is TGTGCCATCAGTGAATTAGTTGGCTACACCTTC. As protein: CAISELVGYTF.

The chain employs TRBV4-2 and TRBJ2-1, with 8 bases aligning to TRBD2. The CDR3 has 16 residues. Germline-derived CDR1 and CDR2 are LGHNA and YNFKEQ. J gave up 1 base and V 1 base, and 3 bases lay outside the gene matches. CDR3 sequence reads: CASSQGSSGSYNEQFF. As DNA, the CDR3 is TGTGCCAGCAGCCAAGGATCTAGCGGGTCCTACAATGAGCAGTTCTTC.

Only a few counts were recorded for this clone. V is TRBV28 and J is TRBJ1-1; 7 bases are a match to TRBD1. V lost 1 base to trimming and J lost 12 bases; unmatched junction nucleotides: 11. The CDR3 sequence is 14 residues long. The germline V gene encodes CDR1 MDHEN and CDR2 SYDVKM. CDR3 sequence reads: CASSLFGTVVASFF. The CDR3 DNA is TGTGCCAGCAGTTTATTTGGGACAGTCGTTGCCTCTTTCTTT.

The CDR3 protein is CASRFGQGNSPLHF. The CDR3 coding sequence is TGTGCCAGCAGGTTCGGACAGGGAAATTCACCCCTCCACTTT. The chain couples TRBV7-9 to TRBJ1-6; 8 bases match TRBD1. The CDR3 contains 14 residues. The ends lost 6 bases at V and 7 bases at J; junction bases unmatched: 5. Germline CDR1 SEHNR, CDR2 FQNEAQ (reference sequence).

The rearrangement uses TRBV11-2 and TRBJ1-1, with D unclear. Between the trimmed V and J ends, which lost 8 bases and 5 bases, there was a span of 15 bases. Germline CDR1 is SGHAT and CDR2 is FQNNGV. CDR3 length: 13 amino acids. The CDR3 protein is CASLLPGRTEAFF. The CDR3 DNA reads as TGTGCCAGCCTGTTGCCGGGGAGGACTGAAGCTTTCTTT. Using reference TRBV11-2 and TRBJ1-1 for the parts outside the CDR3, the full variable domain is EAGVAQSPRYKIIEKRQSVAFWCNPISGHATLYWYQQILGQGPKLLIQFQNNGVVDDSQLPKDRFSAERLKGVDSTLKIQPAKLEDSAVYLCASLLPGRTEAFFGQGTRLTVV.

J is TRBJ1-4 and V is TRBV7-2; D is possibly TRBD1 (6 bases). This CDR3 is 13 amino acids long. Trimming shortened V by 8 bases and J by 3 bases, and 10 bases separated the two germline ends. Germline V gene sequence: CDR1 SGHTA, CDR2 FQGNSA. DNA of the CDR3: TGTGCCAGCCGAGGGGGTCCTAATGAAAAACTGTTTTTT. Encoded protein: CASRGGPNEKLFF. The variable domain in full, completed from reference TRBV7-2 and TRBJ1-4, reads GAGVSQSPSNKVTEKGKDVELRCDPISGHTALYWYRQSLGQGLEFLIYFQGNSAPDKSGLPSDRFSAERTGGSVSTLTIQRTQQEDSAVYLCASRGGPNEKLFFGSGTQLSVL.

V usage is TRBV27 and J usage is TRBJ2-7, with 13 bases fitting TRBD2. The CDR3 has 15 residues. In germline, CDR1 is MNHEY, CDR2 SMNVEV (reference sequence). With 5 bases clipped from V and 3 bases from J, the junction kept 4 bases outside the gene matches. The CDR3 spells CASSPRLAGGYEQYF. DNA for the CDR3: TGTGCCAGCAGTCCCCGACTAGCGGGGGGCTACGAGCAGTACTTC.

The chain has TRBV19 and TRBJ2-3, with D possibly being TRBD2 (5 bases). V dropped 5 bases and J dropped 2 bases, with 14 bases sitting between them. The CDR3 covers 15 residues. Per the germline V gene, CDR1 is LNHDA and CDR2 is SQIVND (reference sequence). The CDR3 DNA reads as TGTGCCAGTAGTCTTGCCGGGATACTCACAGATACGCAGTATTTT. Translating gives CASSLAGILTDTQYF.

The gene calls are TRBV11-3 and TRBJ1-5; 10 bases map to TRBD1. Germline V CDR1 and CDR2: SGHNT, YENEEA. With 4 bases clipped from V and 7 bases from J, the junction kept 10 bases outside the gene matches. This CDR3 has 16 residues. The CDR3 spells CASSSSQDRGDQPQHF. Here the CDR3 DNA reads TGTGCCAGCAGCTCATCTCAGGACAGGGGGGACCAGCCCCAGCATTTT.

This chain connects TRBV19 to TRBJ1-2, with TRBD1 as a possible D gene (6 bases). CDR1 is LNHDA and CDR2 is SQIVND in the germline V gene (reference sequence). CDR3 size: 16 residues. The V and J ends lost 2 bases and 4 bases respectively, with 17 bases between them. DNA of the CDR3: TGTGCCAGTAGTATACAGGGGTTCTCGCGGGTCTATGGCTACACCTTC. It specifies CASSIQGFSRVYGYTF.

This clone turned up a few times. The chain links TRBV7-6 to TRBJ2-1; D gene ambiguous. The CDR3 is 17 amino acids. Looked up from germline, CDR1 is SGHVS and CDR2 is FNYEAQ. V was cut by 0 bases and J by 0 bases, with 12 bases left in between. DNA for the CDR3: TGTGCCAGCAGCTTAGCTTTACGAATGAGCTCCTACAATGAGCAGTTCTTC. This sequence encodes CASSLALRMSSYNEQFF.

The CDR3 nucleotides read TGTGCCTTAACAGGGGGTACCTACGAGCAGTACTTC. It is translated as CALTGGTYEQYF. The chain links TRBV30 to TRBJ2-7; 8 bases map to TRBD1. CDR1 is GTSNPN and CDR2 is SVGIG in the germline V gene (reference sequence). The CDR3 covers 12 residues. V lost 7 bases to trimming and J lost 2 bases; unmatched junction nucleotides: 4.

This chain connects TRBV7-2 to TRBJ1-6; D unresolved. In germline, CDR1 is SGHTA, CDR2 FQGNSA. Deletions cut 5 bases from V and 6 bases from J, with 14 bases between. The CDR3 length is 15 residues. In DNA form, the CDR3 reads TGTGCCAGCAGCAACACCAGAAATTTTAATTCACCCCTCCACTTT. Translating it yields CASSNTRNFNSPLHF.

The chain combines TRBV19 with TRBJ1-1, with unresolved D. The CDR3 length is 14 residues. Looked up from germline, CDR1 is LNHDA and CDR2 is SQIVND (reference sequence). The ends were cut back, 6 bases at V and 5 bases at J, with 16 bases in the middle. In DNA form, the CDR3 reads TGTGCCAGTAGATCGGAGTCCCGACGGACTGAAGCTTTCTTT. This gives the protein CASRSESRRTEAFF.

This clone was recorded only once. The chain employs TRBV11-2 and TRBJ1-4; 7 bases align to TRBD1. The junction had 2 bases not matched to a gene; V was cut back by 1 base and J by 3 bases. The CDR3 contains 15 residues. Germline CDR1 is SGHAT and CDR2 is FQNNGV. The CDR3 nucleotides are TGTGCCAGCAGCTTAGTGGGGACAGCTAATGAAAAACTGTTTTTT. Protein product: CASSLVGTANEKLFF.

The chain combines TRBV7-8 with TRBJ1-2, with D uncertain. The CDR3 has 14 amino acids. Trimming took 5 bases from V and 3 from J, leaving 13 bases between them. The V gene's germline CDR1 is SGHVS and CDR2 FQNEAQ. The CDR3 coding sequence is TGTGCCAGCAGCCCAGCGGTGGGCGACTATGGCTACACCTTC. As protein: CASSPAVGDYGYTF. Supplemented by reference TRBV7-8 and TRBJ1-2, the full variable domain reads GAGVSQSPRYKVAKRGQDVALRCDPISGHVSLFWYQQALGQGPEFLTYFQNEAQLDKSGLPSDRFFAERPEGSVSTLKIQRTQQEDSAVYLCASSPAVGDYGYTFGSGTRLTVV.